This T cell receptor beta chain is from a study of blood T cells in healthy people across ages. This clonotype was found a few times. The CDR3 runs to 13 residues. Trimming stripped 1 base from V and 6 bases from J, with 10 bases between. CDR1 is LGHNT and CDR2 is FRNRAP in the germline V gene. For the second PCR, which ran for about 6 to 11 cycles, a sample-barcoded 5' primer and a J-beta primer mix were used. TCRdb re-called the 5' RACE reads through MiXCR, storing one row per CDR3 protein. The data show hundreds of thousands of distinct CDR3 sequences, less than 35% seen once. The chain is built from TRBV12-5 and TRBJ2-7; no definite D call. What was sequenced was blood. This clonotype was obtained from a woman older than 75 in good health. The CDR3 DNA follows: TGTGCTAGTGGTTTGGACCCTCGCAGCGAGCAGTACTTC. Encoded protein: CASGLDPRSEQYF.